The present entry profiles one T cell receptor (beta chain) with its context. Its antigen is not known. Libraries were prepared by immunoSEQ multiplex PCR; TCRdb keeps only in-frame clonotypes and omits some of them. The repertoire has roughly 66,000 clones, more than 75% of them found once; the top ten carry 4% to 5.5%. This sample is part of a study of T cell responses to AZD1222 COVID-19 vaccine. Notes on the study in general: Donors were chiefly white British, with a greater number of females, and clonal diversity was perhaps underestimated. Once two AZD1222 doses were given, Spike-specific TCR breadth and depth went up.

The CDR3 totals 14 residues. CDR1 is SGDLS and CDR2 is YYNGEE in the germline V gene. V lost 4 bases, J lost 1 base, and 11 bases lay in between. The chain recombines TRBV9 with TRBJ1-1; D unresolved. The TCR sequence derives from an adult who received the MenACWY meningococcal vaccine as a control. The sample was peripheral blood, taken 28 days after the second dose of the MenACWY control vaccine. CDR3 region: CASSPRTENTEAFF. CDR3 nucleotides: TGTGCCAGCAGCCCTCGGACTGAGAACACTGAAGCTTTCTTT.